The source of this T cell receptor beta chain is a study of cytomegalovirus exposure and HLA in healthy donors. Study overall: The same platform was used for the 90 to 150 validation repertoires as for the 650 to 700 first-cohort repertoires, as reported in a later analysis. Study-wide findings and caveats: Using the classifier, cytomegalovirus status was reportedly diagnosed with high specificity and sensitivity. Later, an analysis found that TCR clusters from the first cohort tended to co-occur in the roughly 110 validation repertoires.

There are 13 residues in the CDR3. From germline, CDR1 is MGHRA and CDR2 YSYEKL. Between the trimmed V and J ends, which lost 8 bases and 3 bases, there was a span of 10 bases. The donors were part of the approximately 120-subject validation cohort, which stood apart from the roughly 700-subject first cohort. Worth noting for this clone: Its antigen is still unknown.

Here immunoSEQ multiplex PCR was the method, and the copy in TCRdb shows in-frame clones only, minus some. The data contain 150,000 to 160,000 clones, around 84% of them singletons. The chain carries TRBV4-1 and TRBJ2-2; D perhaps matches TRBD1 (6 bases). The sequencing input was PBMCs. The receptor comes from a human donor in good health. The CDR3 loop is CASRDTYTGELFF. CDR3 nucleotides: TGCGCCAGCCGGGACACTTACACCGGGGAGCTGTTTTTT.